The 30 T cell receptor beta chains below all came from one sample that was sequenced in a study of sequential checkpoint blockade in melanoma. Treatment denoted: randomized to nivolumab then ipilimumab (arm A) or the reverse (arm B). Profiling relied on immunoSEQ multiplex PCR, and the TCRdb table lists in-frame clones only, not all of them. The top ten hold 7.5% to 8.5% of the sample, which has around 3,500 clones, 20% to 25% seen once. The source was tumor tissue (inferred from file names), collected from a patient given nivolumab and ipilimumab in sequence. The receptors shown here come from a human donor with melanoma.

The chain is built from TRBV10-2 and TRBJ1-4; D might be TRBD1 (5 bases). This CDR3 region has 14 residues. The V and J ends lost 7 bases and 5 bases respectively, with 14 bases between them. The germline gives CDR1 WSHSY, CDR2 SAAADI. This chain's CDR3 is CASKERTPNEKLFF. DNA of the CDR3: TGCGCCAGCAAGGAGAGGACACCGAATGAAAAACTGTTTTTT.

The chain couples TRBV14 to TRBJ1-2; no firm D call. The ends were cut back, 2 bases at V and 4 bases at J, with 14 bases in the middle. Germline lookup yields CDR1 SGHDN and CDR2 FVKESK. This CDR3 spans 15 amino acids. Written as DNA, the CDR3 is TGTGCCAGCAGCCAAAGTGCAGGAGGGTCCTATGGCTACACCTTC. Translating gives CASSQSAGGSYGYTF.

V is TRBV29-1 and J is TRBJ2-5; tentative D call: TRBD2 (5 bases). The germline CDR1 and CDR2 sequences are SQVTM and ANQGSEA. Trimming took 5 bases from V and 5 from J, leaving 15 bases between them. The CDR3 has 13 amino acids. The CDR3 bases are TGCAGCGTTCTCTCCGGGGAGAGCGAGACCCAGTACTTC. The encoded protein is CSVLSGESETQYF.

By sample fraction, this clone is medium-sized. The CDR3 loop is CASSSRDRTSYEQYF. CDR3 sequence (DNA): TGTGCCAGCAGCTCCCGGGACAGGACTTCCTACGAGCAGTACTTC. V usage is TRBV11-3 and J usage is TRBJ2-7, with 8 bases identical to TRBD1. Germline CDR1 reads SGHNT; CDR2 reads YENEEA. With 4 bases clipped from V and 1 base from J, the junction kept 6 bases outside the gene matches. There are 15 residues in the CDR3.

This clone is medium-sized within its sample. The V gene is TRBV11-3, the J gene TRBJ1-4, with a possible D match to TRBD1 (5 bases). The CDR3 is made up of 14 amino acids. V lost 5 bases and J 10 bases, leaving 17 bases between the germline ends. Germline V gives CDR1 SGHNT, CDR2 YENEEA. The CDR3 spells CASSLPGTEGKLFF. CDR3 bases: TGTGCCAGCAGCCTTCCGGGGACGGAGGGAAAACTGTTTTTT.

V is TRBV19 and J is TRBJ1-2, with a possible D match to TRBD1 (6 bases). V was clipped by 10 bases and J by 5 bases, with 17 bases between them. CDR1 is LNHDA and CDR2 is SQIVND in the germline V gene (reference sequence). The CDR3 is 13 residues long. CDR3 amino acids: CATPQGRGYGYTF. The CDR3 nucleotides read TGTGCCACCCCTCAGGGGAGAGGGTATGGCTACACCTTC.

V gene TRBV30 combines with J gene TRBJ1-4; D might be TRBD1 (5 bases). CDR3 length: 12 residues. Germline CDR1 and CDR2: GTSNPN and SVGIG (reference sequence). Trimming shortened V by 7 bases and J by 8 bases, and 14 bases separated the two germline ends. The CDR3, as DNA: TGTGCCTCCGGGGCGCAGGACGAAAAACTGTTTTTT. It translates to CASGAQDEKLFF. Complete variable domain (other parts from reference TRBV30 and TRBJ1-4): SQTIHQWPATLVQPVGSPLSLECTVEGTSNPNLYWYRQAAGRGLQLLFYSVGIGQISSEVPQNLSASRPQDRQFILSSKKLLLSDSGFYLCASGAQDEKLFFGSGTQLSVL.

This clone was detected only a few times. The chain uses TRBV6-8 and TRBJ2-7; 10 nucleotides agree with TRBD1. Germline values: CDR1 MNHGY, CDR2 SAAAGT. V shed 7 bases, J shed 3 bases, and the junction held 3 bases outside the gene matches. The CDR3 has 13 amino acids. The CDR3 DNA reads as TGTGCCAGCACCGGACAGGGGGGCTACGAGCAGTACTTC. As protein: CASTGQGGYEQYF.

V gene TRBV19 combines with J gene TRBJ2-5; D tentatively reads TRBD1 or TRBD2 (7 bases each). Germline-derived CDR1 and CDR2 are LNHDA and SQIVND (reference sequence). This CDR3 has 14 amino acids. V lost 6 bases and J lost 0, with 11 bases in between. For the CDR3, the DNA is TGTGCCAGTAGCAGGGGGGGGGACCAAGAGACCCAGTACTTC. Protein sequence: CASSRGGDQETQYF.

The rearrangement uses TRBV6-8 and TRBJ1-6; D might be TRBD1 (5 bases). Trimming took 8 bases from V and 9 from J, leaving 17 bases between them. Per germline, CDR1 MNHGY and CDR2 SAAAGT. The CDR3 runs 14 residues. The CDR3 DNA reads TGTGCCAGCGTGGGGGGGATTCGGGGTTCACCCCTCCACTTT. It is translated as CASVGGIRGSPLHF.

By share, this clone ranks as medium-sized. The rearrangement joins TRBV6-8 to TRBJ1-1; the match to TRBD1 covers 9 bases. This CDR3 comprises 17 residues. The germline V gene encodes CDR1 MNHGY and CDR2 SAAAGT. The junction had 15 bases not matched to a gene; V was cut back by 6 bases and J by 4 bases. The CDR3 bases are TGTGCCAGCAGGCAGCCCCCGGGACAGGGAGGGAGCACTGAAGCTTTCTTT. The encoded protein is CASRQPPGQGGSTEAFF.

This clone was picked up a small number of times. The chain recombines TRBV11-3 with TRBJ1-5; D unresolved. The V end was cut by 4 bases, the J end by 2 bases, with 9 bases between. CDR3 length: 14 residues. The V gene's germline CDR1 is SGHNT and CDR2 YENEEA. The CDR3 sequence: CASSSQRGNQPQHF. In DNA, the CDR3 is TGTGCCAGCAGCTCCCAGCGGGGCAATCAGCCCCAGCATTTT.

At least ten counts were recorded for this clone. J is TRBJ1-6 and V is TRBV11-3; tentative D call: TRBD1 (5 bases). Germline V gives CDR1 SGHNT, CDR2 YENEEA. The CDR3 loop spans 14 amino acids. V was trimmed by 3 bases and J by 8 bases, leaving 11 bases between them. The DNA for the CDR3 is TGTGCCAGCAGCTTCGGGACGGAGTATTCACCCCTCCACTTT. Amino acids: CASSFGTEYSPLHF.

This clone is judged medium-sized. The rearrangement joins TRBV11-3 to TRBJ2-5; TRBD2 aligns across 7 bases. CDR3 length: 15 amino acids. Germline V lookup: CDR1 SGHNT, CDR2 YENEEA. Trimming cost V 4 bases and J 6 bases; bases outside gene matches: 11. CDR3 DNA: TGTGCCAGCAGCTCCCGTACCGCGGGGGAAAAGACCCAGTACTTC. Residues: CASSSRTAGEKTQYF.

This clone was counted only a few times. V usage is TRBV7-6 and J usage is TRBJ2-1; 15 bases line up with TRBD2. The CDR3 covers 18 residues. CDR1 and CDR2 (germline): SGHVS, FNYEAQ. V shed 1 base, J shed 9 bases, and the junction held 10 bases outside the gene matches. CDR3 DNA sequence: TGTGCCAGCAGCTTAGACCTTGGACTAGCGGGGGGGCTCAGTGAGCAGTTCTTC. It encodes CASSLDLGLAGGLSEQFF.

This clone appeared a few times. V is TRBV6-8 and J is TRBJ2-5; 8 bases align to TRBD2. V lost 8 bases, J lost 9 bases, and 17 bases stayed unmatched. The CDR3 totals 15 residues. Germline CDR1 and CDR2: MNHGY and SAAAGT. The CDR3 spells CASGSGGSESAAQYF. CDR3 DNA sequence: TGTGCCAGCGGGAGCGGGGGATCCGAGTCAGCGGCCCAGTACTTC.

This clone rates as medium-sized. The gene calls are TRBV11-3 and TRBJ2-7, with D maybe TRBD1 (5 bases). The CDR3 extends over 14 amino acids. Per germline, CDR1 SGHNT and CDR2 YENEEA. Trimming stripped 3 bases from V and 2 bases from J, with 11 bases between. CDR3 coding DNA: TGTGCCAGCAGCTTGTGGGCAGGGACCTACGAGCAGTACTTC. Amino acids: CASSLWAGTYEQYF.

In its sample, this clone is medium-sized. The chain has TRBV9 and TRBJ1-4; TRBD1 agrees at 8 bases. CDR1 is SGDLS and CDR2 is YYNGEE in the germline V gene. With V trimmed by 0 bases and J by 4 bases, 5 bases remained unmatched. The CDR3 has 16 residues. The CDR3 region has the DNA TGTGCCAGCAGCGTAGCCCAGGGGGCCGTTAATGAAAAACTGTTTTTT. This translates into CASSVAQGAVNEKLFF.

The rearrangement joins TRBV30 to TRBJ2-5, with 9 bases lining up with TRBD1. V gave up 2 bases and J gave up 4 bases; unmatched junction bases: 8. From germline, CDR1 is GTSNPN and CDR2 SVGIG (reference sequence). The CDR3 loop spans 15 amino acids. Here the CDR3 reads CAWSPPGQGRETQYF. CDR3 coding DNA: TGTGCCTGGAGTCCCCCGGGACAGGGCCGAGAGACCCAGTACTTC.

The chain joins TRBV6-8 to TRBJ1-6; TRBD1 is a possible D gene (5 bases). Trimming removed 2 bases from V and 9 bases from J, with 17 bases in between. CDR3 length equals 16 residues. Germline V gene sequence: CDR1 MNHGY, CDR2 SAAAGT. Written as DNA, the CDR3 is TGTGCCAGCAGTTACACCGGGGCAGCCGCCGGTTCACCCCTCCACTTT. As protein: CASSYTGAAAGSPLHF.

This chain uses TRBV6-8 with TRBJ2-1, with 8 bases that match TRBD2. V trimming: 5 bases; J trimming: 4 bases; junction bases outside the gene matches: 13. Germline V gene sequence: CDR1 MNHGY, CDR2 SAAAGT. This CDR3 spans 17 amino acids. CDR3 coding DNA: TGTGCCAGCAGTGACACGGACCGCGGGGGGTTATACAATGAGCAGTTCTTC. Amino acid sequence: CASSDTDRGGLYNEQFF.

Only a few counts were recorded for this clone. The CDR3 region has the DNA TGTGCCAGCAGTTTACTAGGAACTGAAGCTTTCTTT. Translating gives CASSLLGTEAFF. The V call is TRBV28, the J call TRBJ1-1, with no clear D. The germline CDR1 and CDR2 sequences are MDHEN and SYDVKM. This CDR3 is 12 amino acids long. V was cut by 2 bases and J by 5 bases, with 6 bases left in between.

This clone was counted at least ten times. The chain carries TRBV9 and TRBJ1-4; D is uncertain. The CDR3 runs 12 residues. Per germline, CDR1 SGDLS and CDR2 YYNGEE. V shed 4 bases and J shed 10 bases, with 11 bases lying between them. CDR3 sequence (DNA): TGTGCCAGCAGCTTAGAGTCCGGAAAACTGTTTTTT. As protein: CASSLESGKLFF.

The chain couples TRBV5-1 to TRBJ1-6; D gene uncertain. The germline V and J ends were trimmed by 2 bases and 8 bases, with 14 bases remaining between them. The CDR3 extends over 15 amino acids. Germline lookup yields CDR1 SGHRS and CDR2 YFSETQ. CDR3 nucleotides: TGCGCCAGCAGCTTATCCCCGACCAACGATTCACCCCTCCACTTT. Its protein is CASSLSPTNDSPLHF.

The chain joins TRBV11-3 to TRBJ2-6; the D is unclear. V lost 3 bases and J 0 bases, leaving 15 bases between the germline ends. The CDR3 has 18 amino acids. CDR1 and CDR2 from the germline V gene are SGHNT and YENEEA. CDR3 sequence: CASSFTAQISSGANVLTF. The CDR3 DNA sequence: TGTGCCAGCAGCTTCACGGCACAGATTAGCTCTGGGGCCAACGTCCTGACTTTC.

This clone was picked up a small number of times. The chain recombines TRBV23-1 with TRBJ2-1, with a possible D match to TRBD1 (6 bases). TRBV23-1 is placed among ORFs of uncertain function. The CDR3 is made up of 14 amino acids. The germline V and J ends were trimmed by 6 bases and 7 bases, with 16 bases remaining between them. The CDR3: CASSQDWTDNEQFF. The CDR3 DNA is TGCGCCAGCAGCCAAGACTGGACAGATAATGAGCAGTTCTTC.

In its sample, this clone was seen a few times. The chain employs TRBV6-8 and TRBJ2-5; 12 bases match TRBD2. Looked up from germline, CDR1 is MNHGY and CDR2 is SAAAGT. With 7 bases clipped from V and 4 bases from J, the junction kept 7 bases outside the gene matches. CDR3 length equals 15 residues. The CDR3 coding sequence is TGTGCCAGCACCGCACTAGCGGGGGGTTTAGAGACCCAGTACTTC. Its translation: CASTALAGGLETQYF.

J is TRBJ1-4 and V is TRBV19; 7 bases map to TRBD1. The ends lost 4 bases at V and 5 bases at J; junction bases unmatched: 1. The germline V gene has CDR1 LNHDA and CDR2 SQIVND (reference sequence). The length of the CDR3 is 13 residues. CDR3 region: CASSRGQNEKLFF. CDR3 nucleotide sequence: TGTGCCAGTAGTAGGGGACAGAATGAAAAACTGTTTTTT.

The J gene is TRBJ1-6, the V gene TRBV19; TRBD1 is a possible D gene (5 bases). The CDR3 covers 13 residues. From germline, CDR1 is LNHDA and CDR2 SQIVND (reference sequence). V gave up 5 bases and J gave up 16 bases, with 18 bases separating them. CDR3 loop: CASSREGRTLLHF. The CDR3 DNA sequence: TGTGCCAGTAGTCGAGAGGGACGGACCTTGCTCCACTTT.

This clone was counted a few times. CDR3 region: CASSEQISNTEAFF. The CDR3, as DNA: TGCGCCAGCAGTGAACAAATTAGTAACACTGAAGCTTTCTTT. The chain has TRBV10-2 and TRBJ1-1; no clear D gene. Trimming pared 3 bases from V and 2 bases from J, leaving 10 bases between. Germline-derived CDR1 and CDR2 are WSHSY and SAAADI. CDR3 length equals 14 residues.